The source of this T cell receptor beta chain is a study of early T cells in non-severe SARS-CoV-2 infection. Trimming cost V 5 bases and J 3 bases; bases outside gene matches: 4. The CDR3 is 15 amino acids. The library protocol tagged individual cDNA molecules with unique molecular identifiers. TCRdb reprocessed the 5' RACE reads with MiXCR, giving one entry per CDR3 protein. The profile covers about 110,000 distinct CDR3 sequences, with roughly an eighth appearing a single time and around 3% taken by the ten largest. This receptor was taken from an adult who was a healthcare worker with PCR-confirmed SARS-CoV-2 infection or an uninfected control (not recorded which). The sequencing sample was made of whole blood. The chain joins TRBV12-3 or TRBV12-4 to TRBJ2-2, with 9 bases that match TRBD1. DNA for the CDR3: TGTGCCAGCAGTGACAGGGGGGTCGACACCGGGGAGCTGTTTTTT. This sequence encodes CASSDRGVDTGELFF.